The next 10 T cell receptor beta chains were all read from a single sample in a study of blood T cells in healthy people across ages. It was with a sample-barcoded 5' primer and a J-beta primer mix that a second PCR of roughly 6 to 11 cycles was run. TCRdb re-analysed the 5' RACE reads in MiXCR, keeping a single row per CDR3 protein. The repertoire has 550,000 to 600,000 distinct CDR3 sequences, roughly 29% of them found once; the top ten carry about a fifth. Sequenced material: blood. The origin of the receptors is a woman between 65 and 79 years old in good health.

This clonotype was counted between two and nine times. V and J are TRBV4-3 and TRBJ1-2, with D possibly matching TRBD1 (5 bases). Germline CDR1 LGHNA, CDR2 YSLEER. This CDR3 region has 19 residues. Trimming removed 1 base from V and 2 bases from J, with 23 bases in between. The CDR3 bases are TGCGCCAGCAGCCAAGCTTGGGTACGACGGCAGACAGAGAACTATGGCTACACCTTC. Its translation: CASSQAWVRRQTENYGYTF.

The sample holds a few counts of this clonotype. This sequence joins TRBV6-6 and TRBJ2-5, with no clear D. The DNA matches TRBJ2-7 better at its end, which makes the J call doubtful. The CDR3 contains 13 residues. Germline loops: CDR1 MNHNY, CDR2 SVGAGI (reference sequence). The DNA of the CDR3 is TGTGCCAGCAGTTACCCCAACGCTAACGAGCAGTACTTC. It encodes CASSYPNANEQYF.

The table lists this clonotype with a few counts. The gene calls are TRBV5-1 and TRBJ2-5, with D possibly called TRBD1 or TRBD2 (6 bases each). V was cut by 4 bases and J by 5 bases, with 24 bases left in between. CDR3 length equals 17 residues. The germline V gene encodes CDR1 SGHRS and CDR2 YFSETQ. The CDR3 loop reads CASSPGNVGGLGETQYF. In DNA, the CDR3 is TGCGCCAGCAGCCCCGGGAACGTTGGGGGGCTCGGGGAGACCCAGTACTTC.

V usage is TRBV27 and J usage is TRBJ2-4; possible D gene TRBD1, 6 bases. Trimming left V 2 bases short and J 8 bases short, with 13 bases between. The CDR3 has 14 residues. Germline V gene lookup returns CDR1 MNHEY and CDR2 SMNVEV (reference sequence). The CDR3 sequence: CASSLSPRGDIQYF. The DNA of the CDR3 is TGTGCCAGCAGTTTAAGTCCCAGGGGAGACATTCAGTACTTC.

The table lists this clonotype with a few counts. The rearrangement links TRBV20-1 to TRBJ2-7, with D perhaps matching TRBD1 (5 bases). Germline values: CDR1 DFQATT, CDR2 SNEGSKA (reference sequence). This CDR3 has 14 amino acids. V was shortened by 3 bases and J by 0 bases, with 12 bases between the two germline ends. CDR3 amino acids: CSASTGALSYEQYF. The DNA for the CDR3 is TGCAGTGCTAGTACTGGGGCACTCTCCTACGAGCAGTACTTC.

This clonotype was found a few times. The chain combines TRBV5-1 with TRBJ2-5; 7 bases align to TRBD2. The tail of the sequence fits TRBJ2-1 better, so the J call may be wrong. The CDR3 totals 18 residues. The V gene's germline CDR1 is SGHRS and CDR2 YFSETQ. The CDR3: CASSLALLARSGLDEQFF. In nucleotides, the CDR3 is TGCGCCAGCAGCTTGGCCTTACTAGCGAGGAGTGGTCTCGATGAGCAGTTCTTC.

This clonotype was detected a few times. For the CDR3, the DNA is TGTGCCATCACCAGCGCAGGAAACTATGGCTACACCTTC. It encodes CAITSAGNYGYTF. This sequence joins TRBV10-3 and TRBJ1-2; D ambiguous. The CDR3 has 13 amino acids. The ends were cut back, 7 bases at V and 2 bases at J, with 11 bases in the middle. CDR1 and CDR2 from the germline V gene are ENHRY and SYGVKD.

This clonotype was detected many times. This chain links TRBV7-2 with TRBJ2-5; 11 bases fit TRBD2. With 3 bases clipped from V and 5 bases from J, the junction kept 8 bases outside the gene matches. This CDR3 is 16 amino acids long. The germline V gene has CDR1 SGHTA and CDR2 FQGNSA. This CDR3 is CASSFISGGAWETQYF. The DNA of the CDR3 is TGTGCCAGCAGCTTCATTAGCGGGGGGGCGTGGGAGACCCAGTACTTC.

V usage is TRBV5-1 and J usage is TRBJ2-3; D remains unclear. Germline lookup yields CDR1 SGHRS and CDR2 YFSETQ. The CDR3 contains 13 residues. Trimming removed 0 bases at V and 6 bases at J, with 8 bases between. CDR3 residues: CASSLEALDTQYF. In DNA form, the CDR3 reads TGCGCCAGCAGCTTGGAGGCTCTTGATACGCAGTATTTT.

Only a few counts were recorded for this clonotype. The chain carries TRBV20-1 and TRBJ1-4; no clear D gene. V lost 1 base and J 1 base, leaving 7 bases between the germline ends. Germline V gene lookup returns CDR1 DFQATT and CDR2 SNEGSKA (reference sequence). The CDR3 is made up of 14 amino acids. The CDR3 DNA reads as TGCAGTGCTAGAGTGGGTGTAACTAATGAAAAACTGTTTTTT. Translation: CSARVGVTNEKLFF.